This TCR beta chain stems from a study of T cells in Graves' hyperthyroidism and ophthalmopathy. Template material for amplifying TCR beta CDR3 regions consisted of RNA transcripts. HTBI primers were employed in a first-round RT-PCR of the TCR CDR3. TCRdb passed the multiplex PCR reads through MiXCR, listing each CDR3 protein once. The data contain 210,000 or so distinct CDR3 sequences, roughly 15% of them singletons. The CDR3 contains 16 residues. CDR1 is SGHRS, CDR2 YFSETQ, per germline. The ends lost 4 bases at V and 7 bases at J; junction bases unmatched: 13. In its sample, this clonotype was seen a few times.

The genes are TRBV5-1 and TRBJ2-1; 8 nucleotides match TRBD2. The sample was blood. The receptor comes from a man aged 50 to 60 with Graves' hyperthyroidism. CDR3 loop: CASSQLAAGGGNEQFF. The CDR3 DNA reads TGCGCCAGCAGCCAACTAGCGGCTGGGGGCGGGAATGAGCAGTTCTTC. The full variable domain, completed using reference TRBV5-1 and TRBJ2-1, is KAGVTQTPRYLIKTRGQQVTLSCSPISGHRSVSWYQQTPGQGLQFLFEYFSETQRNKGNFPGRFSGRQFSNSRSEMNVSTLELGDSALYLCASSQLAAGGGNEQFFGPGTRLTVL.